This T cell receptor (beta chain) was documented in a study of regulatory T cells in long-lasting Graves disease. General study points: New patients shared approximately 930 public clonotypes, fewer than the approximately 2,700 shared by persistent patients.

This CDR3 is built from 14 residues. Germline CDR1 and CDR2: SGHVS and FQNEAQ. With V trimmed by 2 bases and J by 7 bases, 6 bases remained unmatched. Comments on this clonotype: Antigen: not known.

Described time point: newly diagnosed GD, antithyroid drugs for less than 3 months. Researchers made the TCR library from RNA that was extracted from PBMCs. iRepertoire HTBI primers and Arm-PCR of CDR3 regions built TCR beta libraries. TCRdb called the multiplex PCR reads again in MiXCR, with one record for every CDR3 protein. Of roughly 560,000 distinct CDR3 sequences listed, around 12% are singletons. Separately, the same data were catalogued under a study of T cells in Graves' hyperthyroidism and ophthalmopathy. From that second work: The TCR CDR3 was amplified in a first-round RT-PCR using the HTBI primer set.

Sequenced here: peripheral blood mononuclear cells (PBMCs), sampled at new diagnosis, from a patient treated with antithyroid drugs. The sequence derives from a woman under 40 with Graves disease. The rearrangement joins TRBV7-8 to TRBJ1-2; TRBD1 matches 8 bases. CDR3 in DNA: TGTGCCAGCAGCTTAAGCAGGGGGCCGGTTGGCTACACCTTC. Its translation: CASSLSRGPVGYTF.